The rows below give T cell receptor beta chains drawn from one sample of a study of shared clonotypes between healthy human individuals. Libraries were prepared by immunoSEQ multiplex PCR; TCRdb keeps only in-frame clonotypes and omits some of them. The sample includes about 1 million clones, approximately 68% of them seen just once. What was sequenced was memory CD4+ T cells sorted from blood. The receptors shown here come from a man aged 18 to 30 in good health. The CDR3 runs from the conserved cysteine through the conserved F or W. Each record gives: V gene, J gene, D gene, clone size, CDR3 DNA, CDR3 protein. D genes are given only for firm matches. Rows may omit the clone size; those that give it use once, few, many or a size class.

TRBV19	TRBJ1-1	TRBD1	.	TGTGCCAGTGGAATCCCGGGACAGGGGTTGGGCACTGAAGCTTTCTTT	CASGIPGQGLGTEAFF
TRBV7-9	TRBJ2-3	TRBD2	few	TGTGCCAGCAGCTCAGCGGGGCCCTTCACAGATACGCAGTATTTT	CASSSAGPFTDTQYF
TRBV15	TRBJ1-4	.	.	TGTGCCACCAGCAGAGAAGGGAGGAGTGAAAAACTGTTTTTT	CATSREGRSEKLFF
TRBV14	TRBJ1-6	.	.	TGTGCCAGCAGCCAAATTGGTGGTTCACCCCTCCACTTT	CASSQIGGSPLHF
TRBV7-7	TRBJ2-5	TRBD1	.	TGTGCTAGCAGCCGGGACAGGGGCCAAGAGACCCAGTACTTC	CASSRDRGQETQYF
TRBV10-3	TRBJ1-1	.	few	TGTGCCATCAGTGAGGCGGACCGGGGCACTGAAGCTTTCTTT	CAISEADRGTEAFF
TRBV4-1	TRBJ1-4	.	.	TGCGCCAGCAGCCAGCCAAGATCGGTCCGGGGCGAGGGTGAAAAACTGTTTTTT	CASSQPRSVRGEGEKLFF
TRBV7-9	TRBJ2-3	.	few	TGTGCCAGCAGCCGCGAGGGCCCTTCCACAGATACGCAGTATTTT	CASSREGPSTDTQYF
TRBV18	TRBJ1-1	TRBD1	.	TGTGCCAGCTCGCAAACAGGGGGCAGGACTGAAGCTTTCTTT	CASSQTGGRTEAFF
TRBV6-5	TRBJ1-4	TRBD1	.	TGTGCCAGCAGCCGCGGGACAGGGCCTGAAAAACTGTTTTTT	CASSRGTGPEKLFF
TRBV29-1	TRBJ2-1	.	.	TGCAGCGTTGAAGGGCGTGGGAGAGCATCGAATGAGCAGTTCTTC	CSVEGRGRASNEQFF
TRBV29-1	TRBJ1-3	.	few	TGCAGCGTTGAAGGGACGGCCTCTGGAAACACCATATATTTT	CSVEGTASGNTIYF
TRBV2	TRBJ2-7	TRBD2	once	TGTGCCAGCAGCGGGGAGGGCCTTAGAGAGCAGTACTTC	CASSGEGLREQYF
TRBV7-9	TRBJ2-5	TRBD1	.	TGTGCCAGCAGCCCGACAGGGGCCCAAGAGACCCAGTACTTC	CASSPTGAQETQYF
TRBV11-2	TRBJ2-5	.	.	TGTGCCAGCAGCTTAAGGGGGAGAGAGACCCAGTACTTC	CASSLRGRETQYF
TRBV7-8	TRBJ1-1	.	.	TGTGCCAGCAGCAAAACAGGGAGTCTTACTACGAACACTGAAGCTTTCTTT	CASSKTGSLTTNTEAFF
TRBV6-1	TRBJ2-7	.	.	TGTGCCAGCAGTGAACTATACGAGCAGTACTTC	CASSELYEQYF
TRBV19	TRBJ1-5	.	.	TGTGCCATTCAGATACCTCCGTTGGTAGCGGGTCAGCCCCAGCATTTT	CAIQIPPLVAGQPQHF
TRBV7-9	TRBJ1-3	.	.	TGTGCCAACAGCCCGAGAGACACCATATATTTT	CANSPRDTIYF
TRBV12-5	TRBJ2-3	TRBD2	.	TGTGCTAGTGGTTTGGTCGCCAAGGGACTAGCGGGAGGGAGGCCTAGCACAGATACGCAGTATTTT	CASGLVAKGLAGGRPSTDTQYF
TRBV5-1	TRBJ2-2	.	.	TGCGCCAGCAGCTTGACAGGGATGAACACCGGGGAGCTGTTTTTT	CASSLTGMNTGELFF
TRBV28	TRBJ2-5	TRBD1	.	TGTGCCAGCAGTCCCGGGGACAGGGGGCAAGAGACCCAGTACTTC	CASSPGDRGQETQYF
TRBV29-1	TRBJ1-2	.	few	TGCAGCGTTTCCAGTACGGGATCCGACTATGGCTACACCTTC	CSVSSTGSDYGYTF
TRBV5-6	TRBJ2-1	TRBD2	.	TGTGCCAGCAGCCACCCCTCTGTGGGCGGGGGGAAGAATGAGCAGTTCTTC	CASSHPSVGGGKNEQFF
TRBV27	TRBJ1-5	.	.	TGTGCCAGCAGTTTGGGGGACTCCGGGCCAGGACAGCCCCAGCATTTT	CASSLGDSGPGQPQHF
TRBV6-5	TRBJ2-5	TRBD2	.	TGTGCCAGCAGTTACGGGACTAGTAAATCGGAGACCCAGTACTTC	CASSYGTSKSETQYF
TRBV28	TRBJ2-1	.	.	TGTGCCAGCAGTTTAGAGAGGATCGACAATGAGCAGTTCTTC	CASSLERIDNEQFF
TRBV5-6	TRBJ2-7	.	.	TGTGCCAGCAGCCAGAGGGACGAGCAGTACTTC	CASSQRDEQYF
TRBV2	TRBJ1-6	.	.	TGTGCCAGCAGTGGAACAGTTAATTCACCCCTCCACTTT	CASSGTVNSPLHF
TRBV25-1	TRBJ1-1	TRBD1	.	TGTGCCAGCAGTGGGACAGGTCGTATGAACACTGAAGCTTTCTTT	CASSGTGRMNTEAFF
TRBV6-5	TRBJ1-6	.	once	TGTGCCAGCAGCCGTCAGGGGCTGCCCAATTCACCCCTCCACTTT	CASSRQGLPNSPLHF
TRBV4-2	TRBJ2-7	.	.	TGTGCCAGCAGCCCCGGACTGACGAGCTCCTACGAGCAGTACTTC	CASSPGLTSSYEQYF
TRBV7-8	TRBJ2-7	.	.	TGTGCCAGCAGCTTGGGTTGGCGTTTTGAGCAGTACTTC	CASSLGWRFEQYF
TRBV30	TRBJ2-7	TRBD2	.	TGTGCCTGGAGTCCGGGACTAGTCCACGAGCAGTACTTC	CAWSPGLVHEQYF
TRBV4-1	TRBJ1-5	.	.	TGCGCCAGCAGCGACATCAACCGGGGGAGCAATCAGCCCCAGCATTTT	CASSDINRGSNQPQHF
TRBV6-6	TRBJ1-1	.	many	TGTGCCAGCTGGATTCCGGGGATGAACACTGAAGCTTTCTTT	CASWIPGMNTEAFF
TRBV6-1	TRBJ1-5	TRBD1	.	TGTGCCAGCACAGGGGGCGGAAACGCTCAGCCCCAGCATTTT	CASTGGGNAQPQHF
TRBV20-1	TRBJ1-1	.	.	TGCAGTGCCTGGACCTACACTGAAGCTTTCTTT	CSAWTYTEAFF
TRBV6-6	TRBJ2-1	TRBD2	once	TGTGCCAGCAGTTACGGGGGGGATGAGCAGTTCTTC	CASSYGGDEQFF
TRBV6-1	TRBJ2-3	.	once	TGTGCCAGCAGTCATAGTTGGACGCAGTATTTT	CASSHSWTQYF
TRBV27	TRBJ1-2	TRBD1	.	TGTGCCAGCAGTCCGGACAGGGGGCATACCTATGGCTACACCTTC	CASSPDRGHTYGYTF
TRBV29-1	TRBJ2-3	.	.	TGCAGCGTTGATCGCCCAGCGAGGGCCACAGATACGCAGTATTTT	CSVDRPARATDTQYF
TRBV18	TRBJ1-1	TRBD1	.	TGTGCCAGCTCACGGACAGGGGGTTCGAACACTGAAGCTTTCTTT	CASSRTGGSNTEAFF
TRBV19	TRBJ1-1	.	.	TGTGCCAGTAGTATGGGGTCCGTAATGAACACTGAAGCTTTCTTT	CASSMGSVMNTEAFF
TRBV20-1	TRBJ2-7	.	.	TGCAGTGCTGGTTATTACGAGCAGTACTTC	CSAGYYEQYF
TRBV18	TRBJ1-1	.	.	TGTGCCAGCTCACTCGACGGGGTGAACACTGAAGCTTTCTTT	CASSLDGVNTEAFF
TRBV19	TRBJ2-3	.	few	TGTGCCAGTAGGAGTAGTGTCCCGCAAGGTACGCAGTATTTT	CASRSSVPQGTQYF
TRBV6-5	TRBJ1-2	.	.	TGTGCCAGCAGTTATAACAGAAATGGCTACACCTTC	CASSYNRNGYTF
TRBV5-6	TRBJ2-1	.	few	TGTGCCAGCAGCTCCCTGGACAGCCTCAAAGGCCTCTCCTACAATGAGCAGTTCTTC	CASSSLDSLKGLSYNEQFF
TRBV15	TRBJ1-1	.	few	TGTGCCACCAGCAGAGTGGGGAGCCGGGGGGGAGGCACTGAAGCTTTCTTT	CATSRVGSRGGGTEAFF
TRBV2	TRBJ2-3	TRBD2	.	TGTGCCAGCCGGCAGGGACTAGCTAGCACAGATACGCAGTATTTT	CASRQGLASTDTQYF